The next 32 T cell receptor beta chains were all read from a single sample in a study of cytomegalovirus exposure and HLA in healthy donors. With 60 Vbeta and 13 Jbeta primers, the PCR was carried out. TCRdb's copy holds only in-frame clones and misses some; the assay was immunoSEQ multiplex PCR. This table holds some 200,000 clones, 75% to 85% found once. What was sequenced was PBMCs. These receptors were collected from a girl under 18 in good health and CMV-seronegative.

The chain carries TRBV7-6 and TRBJ2-1, with 11 bases aligning to TRBD2. The CDR3 length is 16 residues. The ends lost 2 bases at V and 9 bases at J; junction bases unmatched: 9. Per the germline V gene, CDR1 is SGHVS and CDR2 is FNYEAQ. As DNA, the CDR3 is TGTGCCAGCAGCTTAAGGGAACTAGCGGGGGCCGGTGAGCAGTTCTTC. Translating it yields CASSLRELAGAGEQFF.

This clone was counted between two and nine times. DNA of the CDR3: TGTGCCTGGAGTTATCAGGGGACTGAAGCTTTCTTT. This codes for CAWSYQGTEAFF. The chain combines TRBV30 with TRBJ1-1; TRBD1 might be the D (6 bases). The V gene lost 2 bases and the J gene lost 5 bases, with 9 bases spanning the gap. This CDR3 comprises 12 residues. Germline assignment: CDR1 GTSNPN and CDR2 SVGIG (reference sequence). The full variable domain, its missing parts supplied by reference TRBV30 and TRBJ1-1, is SQTIHQWPATLVQPVGSPLSLECTVEGTSNPNLYWYRQAAGRGLQLLFYSVGIGQISSEVPQNLSASRPQDRQFILSSKKLLLSDSGFYLCAWSYQGTEAFFGQGTRLTVV.

This rearrangement joins TRBV19 to TRBJ1-6; tentatively, D is TRBD1 (6 bases). V was clipped by 5 bases and J by 7 bases, with 9 bases between them. The germline gives CDR1 LNHDA, CDR2 SQIVND (reference sequence). This CDR3 has 13 residues. The CDR3 nucleotides read TGTGCCAGTAGTGAGACAGGCAATTCACCCCTCCACTTT. This translates into CASSETGNSPLHF.

The table lists this clone with a few counts. This sequence joins TRBV5-4 and TRBJ1-1; 12 nucleotides line up with TRBD1. The germline V gene encodes CDR1 SGHNT and CDR2 YYREEE (reference sequence). V shed 0 bases and J 7 bases; nucleotides not matched to a gene: 10. The CDR3 spans 17 residues. The CDR3 sequence is CASSLGGTGGGKSEAFF. CDR3 sequence (DNA): TGTGCCAGCAGCTTGGGGGGGACAGGGGGCGGAAAGAGTGAAGCTTTCTTT.

This sequence joins TRBV19 and TRBJ1-1; D not resolved. The CDR3 length is 13 residues. The germline V gene has CDR1 LNHDA and CDR2 SQIVND (reference sequence). Trimming cost V 6 bases and J 0 bases, with 8 bases left between them. CDR3 in DNA: TGTGCCAGTAGAGATTCTATGAACACTGAAGCTTTCTTT. Protein product: CASRDSMNTEAFF.

Turning to this clone: One end of the junction does not line up with germline, which may come from a read error. The chain couples TRBV7-9 to TRBJ2-3, with 10 positions matching TRBD2. Per the germline V gene, CDR1 is SEHNR and CDR2 is FQNEAQ (reference sequence). The CDR3 is 17 residues long. The chain's CDR3 is CSSSSPLAGGRTDTQYF. In nucleotides, the CDR3 is TGTTCCAGCAGTTCCCCCTTAGCGGGAGGTCGAACAGATACGCAGTATTTT.

V is TRBV14 and J is TRBJ2-6; 8 positions agree with TRBD2. This CDR3 has 20 amino acids. Germline assignment: CDR1 SGHDN and CDR2 FVKESK. J lost 4 bases, V lost 0 bases, and 14 bases had no gene match. This chain's CDR3 is CASSQDLRSSGSSGANVLTF. In DNA form, the CDR3 reads TGTGCCAGCAGCCAAGATCTGCGGTCGAGCGGGAGCTCCGGGGCCAACGTCCTGACTTTC.

The chain couples TRBV7-2 to TRBJ1-3; a weak D match, TRBD1 (6 bases). The V gene lost 5 bases and the J gene lost 4 bases, with 15 bases spanning the gap. The CDR3 covers 15 residues. Germline loops: CDR1 SGHTA, CDR2 FQGNSA. Written as DNA, the CDR3 is TGTGCCAGCAGCCTCCAGGGGCGGTGGGGAAACACCATATATTTT. Amino acid sequence: CASSLQGRWGNTIYF. Drawing the rest from reference TRBV7-2 and TRBJ1-3, the complete variable domain is GAGVSQSPSNKVTEKGKDVELRCDPISGHTALYWYRQSLGQGLEFLIYFQGNSAPDKSGLPSDRFSAERTGGSVSTLTIQRTQQEDSAVYLCASSLQGRWGNTIYFGEGSWLTVV.

The chain is built from TRBV5-4 and TRBJ1-1; D call uncertain. CDR1 is SGHNT, CDR2 YYREEE, per germline (reference sequence). The ends were cut back, 5 bases at V and 3 bases at J, with 14 bases in the middle. CDR3 length equals 14 residues. The CDR3 spells CASRERVGDTEAFF. For the CDR3, the DNA is TGTGCCAGCAGGGAAAGGGTGGGAGACACTGAAGCTTTCTTT.

V is TRBV7-9 and J is TRBJ2-3; D remains ambiguous. This CDR3 contains 14 residues. CDR1 is SEHNR and CDR2 is FQNEAQ in the germline V gene (reference sequence). Trimming took 1 base from V and 2 from J, leaving 7 bases between them. The CDR3 bases are TGTGCCAGCAGCTTAGAATCGTTCACAGATACGCAGTATTTT. This codes for CASSLESFTDTQYF.

The rearrangement uses TRBV28 and TRBJ1-3, with D uncertain. CDR3 length equals 15 residues. In germline, CDR1 is MDHEN, CDR2 SYDVKM. Trimming shortened V by 6 bases and J by 0 bases, and 12 bases separated the two germline ends. The CDR3 DNA follows: TGTGCCAGCAGCCAAAGCACGAACTCTGGAAACACCATATATTTT. Protein product: CASSQSTNSGNTIYF.

This clone was seen only a few times. The rearrangement links TRBV5-6 to TRBJ1-4, with 11 bases identical to TRBD1. The junction had 4 bases not matched to a gene; V was cut back by 2 bases and J by 7 bases. The CDR3 spans 15 residues. CDR1 SGHDT and CDR2 YYEEEE come from the germline V gene. CDR3 bases: TGTGCCAGCAGCTTAATAGGACAGGGGGCTGAAAAACTGTTTTTT. This sequence encodes CASSLIGQGAEKLFF.

The chain links TRBV18 to TRBJ2-7; the match to TRBD2 covers 11 bases. The V and J ends lost 2 bases and 3 bases, in that order; junction bases with no gene match: 6. The CDR3 covers 16 residues. Germline values: CDR1 KGHSH, CDR2 LQKENI. The CDR3 loop is CASSPNLAGGIYEQYF. The DNA for the CDR3 is TGTGCCAGCTCACCAAACCTAGCGGGAGGTATCTACGAGCAGTACTTC.

The chain uses TRBV28 and TRBJ2-7; TRBD2 matches 11 bases. Germline CDR1 and CDR2: MDHEN and SYDVKM. The CDR3 consists of 16 residues. Trimming took 3 bases from V and 5 from J; bases not matched to a gene: 9. CDR3 bases: TGTGCCAGCAGTTTTAGGTTGACTAGCGGGGAGAACGAGCAGTACTTC. It specifies CASSFRLTSGENEQYF.

This sequence joins TRBV7-9 and TRBJ2-3; a possible D gene is TRBD2 (5 bases). The CDR3 length is 16 residues. CDR1 is SEHNR, CDR2 FQNEAQ, per germline (reference sequence). V lost 1 base and J lost 5, with 16 bases in between. CDR3 amino acids: CASSLGFAGNLDTQYF. In DNA, the CDR3 is TGTGCCAGCAGCTTAGGTTTCGCGGGCAATTTAGATACGCAGTATTTT. Filled out from reference TRBV7-9 and TRBJ2-3, the complete variable domain reads DTGVSQNPRHKITKRGQNVTFRCDPISEHNRLYWYRQTLGQGPEFLTYFQNEAQLEKSRLLSDRFSAERPKGSFSTLEIQRTEQGDSAMYLCASSLGFAGNLDTQYFGPGTRLTVL.

The chain couples TRBV9 to TRBJ2-3; TRBD2 matches at 14 bases. The CDR3 consists of 18 residues. The V gene end was trimmed by 0 bases and the J gene end by 4 bases; junction bases not matched to a gene: 7. Germline values: CDR1 SGDLS, CDR2 YYNGEE. The CDR3 region is CASSVDGLAGGVADTQYF. The DNA of the CDR3 is TGTGCCAGCAGCGTAGACGGACTAGCGGGGGGAGTAGCAGATACGCAGTATTTT.

The chain carries TRBV7-2 and TRBJ1-5; D is ambiguous. Germline lookup yields CDR1 SGHTA and CDR2 FQGNSA. The CDR3 runs 13 residues. Trimming left V 5 bases short and J 0 bases short, with 5 bases between. Written as DNA, the CDR3 is TGTGCCAGCAGCCGTTATAGCAATCAGCCCCAGCATTTT. As protein: CASSRYSNQPQHF.

The rearrangement links TRBV28 to TRBJ1-4; TRBD1 is a possible D gene (5 bases). The V gene's germline CDR1 is MDHEN and CDR2 SYDVKM. The V gene lost 4 bases and the J gene lost 16 bases, with 13 bases spanning the gap. The CDR3 is made up of 11 amino acids. CDR3 in DNA: TGTGCCAGCAGTTCAGGGTGGGAAACGTTTTTT. The encoded protein is CASSSGWETFF. The complete variable domain, with remaining parts taken from reference TRBV28 and TRBJ1-4, reads DVKVTQSSRYLVKRTGEKVFLECVQDMDHENMFWYRQDPGLGLRLIYFSYDVKMKEKGDIPEGYSVSREKKERFSLILESASTNQTSMYLCASSSGWETFFGSGTQLSVL.

The rearrangement joins TRBV7-8 to TRBJ1-5; tentative D call: TRBD1 (5 bases). The CDR3 has 17 amino acids. V was trimmed by 5 bases and J by 1 base, leaving 18 bases between them. Looked up from germline, CDR1 is SGHVS and CDR2 is FQNEAQ. CDR3 nucleotides: TGTGCCAGCAGCCCGATCGTGGAGGGGTTAAGCAATCAGCCCCAGCATTTT. Translating gives CASSPIVEGLSNQPQHF. Full variable domain (missing parts from reference TRBV7-8 and TRBJ1-5): GAGVSQSPRYKVAKRGQDVALRCDPISGHVSLFWYQQALGQGPEFLTYFQNEAQLDKSGLPSDRFFAERPEGSVSTLKIQRTQQEDSAVYLCASSPIVEGLSNQPQHFGDGTRLSIL.

The chain has TRBV30 and TRBJ2-4, with 8 bases fitting TRBD1. The CDR3 extends over 16 amino acids. Trimming took 2 bases from V and 0 from J; bases not matched to a gene: 6. Germline CDR1 GTSNPN, CDR2 SVGIG (reference sequence). The CDR3 sequence: CAWSRDRSLAKNIQYF. The CDR3 DNA sequence: TGTGCCTGGAGTAGGGACAGGTCACTAGCCAAAAACATTCAGTACTTC.

V and J are TRBV28 and TRBJ1-1; D unresolved. V was trimmed by 3 bases and J by 0 bases, leaving 8 bases between them. Germline-derived CDR1 and CDR2 are MDHEN and SYDVKM. The CDR3 length is 14 residues. CDR3 region: CASSLVQLNTEAFF. Written as DNA, the CDR3 is TGTGCCAGCAGTTTGGTACAGTTGAACACTGAAGCTTTCTTT. Full variable domain (rest looked up from reference TRBV28 and TRBJ1-1): DVKVTQSSRYLVKRTGEKVFLECVQDMDHENMFWYRQDPGLGLRLIYFSYDVKMKEKGDIPEGYSVSREKKERFSLILESASTNQTSMYLCASSLVQLNTEAFFGQGTRLTVV.

The chain joins TRBV14 to TRBJ2-3; D unclear. The length of the CDR3 is 14 residues. The germline CDR1 and CDR2 sequences are SGHDN and FVKESK. Trimming cost V 4 bases and J 0 bases, with 8 bases left between them. CDR3 sequence: CASSLLISTDTQYF. The CDR3 nucleotides read TGTGCCAGCAGCCTCTTAATAAGCACAGATACGCAGTATTTT.

The V and J genes are TRBV19 and TRBJ1-2, with 7 bases that match TRBD1. This CDR3 has 15 amino acids. J lost 5 bases, V lost 6 bases, and 12 bases had no gene match. CDR1 is LNHDA and CDR2 is SQIVND in the germline V gene (reference sequence). The CDR3, as DNA: TGTGCCAGTAGCCCCGGGACAGCCACCATTTATGGCTACACCTTC. This gives the protein CASSPGTATIYGYTF.

The J gene is TRBJ2-3, the V gene TRBV19, with 7 bases lining up with TRBD2. With V trimmed by 8 bases and J by 1 base, 6 bases remained unmatched. Germline assignment: CDR1 LNHDA and CDR2 SQIVND (reference sequence). This CDR3 contains 14 residues. CDR3 DNA: TGTGCCAGTGGCCAGCGGGGAGGCACAGATACGCAGTATTTT. This translates into CASGQRGGTDTQYF.

J is TRBJ2-1 and V is TRBV7-9, with 11 bases matching TRBD2. The CDR3 length is 15 residues. CDR1 and CDR2 (germline): SEHNR, FQNEAQ (reference sequence). The J segment lost 6 bases and the V segment lost 5 bases, leaving 6 bases of the junction unmatched. CDR3 nucleotide sequence: TGTGCCAGCAGCCCCGGGACTAGCGGAACCAATGAGCAGTTCTTC. Translation: CASSPGTSGTNEQFF.

The chain recombines TRBV19 with TRBJ2-7, with 7 bases that match TRBD2. CDR1 LNHDA and CDR2 SQIVND come from the germline V gene (reference sequence). Losses at the gene ends were 5 bases for V and 3 bases for J; bases not matched to a gene: 4. The length of the CDR3 is 13 residues. CDR3 sequence reads: CASSSGGIYEQYF. The CDR3 DNA reads TGTGCCAGTAGTTCCGGGGGGATCTACGAGCAGTACTTC. The full variable domain, its missing parts supplied by reference TRBV19 and TRBJ2-7, is DGGITQSPKYLFRKEGQNVTLSCEQNLNHDAMYWYRQDPGQGLRLIYYSQIVNDFQKGDIAEGYSVSREKKESFPLTVTSAQKNPTAFYLCASSSGGIYEQYFGPGTRLTVT.

This chain uses TRBV2 with TRBJ2-7; 10 nucleotides align to TRBD1. Germline V gene sequence: CDR1 SNHLY, CDR2 FYNNEI. The CDR3 extends over 15 amino acids. V gave up 5 bases and J gave up 2 bases; unmatched junction bases: 6. CDR3 sequence: CASSTDRGRAYEQYF. The CDR3 nucleotides are TGTGCCAGCAGTACCGACAGGGGGCGAGCCTACGAGCAGTACTTC.

The V gene is TRBV5-1, the J gene TRBJ2-1, with 7 bases matching TRBD2. This CDR3 has 16 amino acids. Germline V lookup: CDR1 SGHRS, CDR2 YFSETQ. The trim removed 4 bases at V and 4 bases at J, leaving 11 bases unmatched. In DNA, the CDR3 is TGCGCCAGCAGCCTACGGACTAGTTTAGAGTACAATGAGCAGTTCTTC. Its translation: CASSLRTSLEYNEQFF. The full variable domain, completed using reference TRBV5-1 and TRBJ2-1, is KAGVTQTPRYLIKTRGQQVTLSCSPISGHRSVSWYQQTPGQGLQFLFEYFSETQRNKGNFPGRFSGRQFSNSRSEMNVSTLELGDSALYLCASSLRTSLEYNEQFFGPGTRLTVL.

The chain joins TRBV4-2 to TRBJ2-7; D unclear. V lost 1 base to trimming and J lost 9 bases, with 16 bases between them. CDR1 is LGHNA, CDR2 YNFKEQ, per germline. The CDR3 covers 14 residues. The CDR3 loop reads CASSQAPESSSQYF. Here the CDR3 DNA reads TGTGCCAGCAGCCAAGCCCCTGAGTCGTCGTCGCAGTACTTC.

The chain is built from TRBV6-5 and TRBJ2-2; D may be TRBD1 (5 bases). The CDR3 is 14 residues long. Trimming removed 7 bases at V and 5 bases at J, with 14 bases between. The germline gives CDR1 MNHEY, CDR2 SVGAGI. CDR3 nucleotides: TGTGCCAGCACCCTAACAGGACAAACCGGGGAGCTGTTTTTT. Translated, it gives CASTLTGQTGELFF.

The CDR3 nucleotides are TGTGCCAGTAGTACGCACCCAGGGGGTTACAACTATGGCTACACCTTC. Translation gives CASSTHPGGYNYGYTF. The chain joins TRBV19 to TRBJ1-2; 7 nucleotides agree with TRBD1. This CDR3 comprises 16 residues. The V and J ends lost 4 bases and 2 bases, in that order; junction bases with no gene match: 10. From germline, CDR1 is LNHDA and CDR2 SQIVND (reference sequence). The full variable domain, rest sourced from reference TRBV19 and TRBJ1-2, is DGGITQSPKYLFRKEGQNVTLSCEQNLNHDAMYWYRQDPGQGLRLIYYSQIVNDFQKGDIAEGYSVSREKKESFPLTVTSAQKNPTAFYLCASSTHPGGYNYGYTFGSGTRLTVV.

This clone occurred a few times. The chain combines TRBV27 with TRBJ2-3, with D tentatively TRBD1 (6 bases). The germline V and J ends were trimmed by 4 bases and 0 bases, with 11 bases remaining between them. Germline CDR1 is MNHEY and CDR2 is SMNVEV (reference sequence). The CDR3 totals 15 residues. Written as DNA, the CDR3 is TGTGCCAGCAGTTCGCGGACAGCTAGCACAGATACGCAGTATTTT. Its translation is CASSSRTASTDTQYF.